This T cell receptor beta chain was found in a study of OX40 agonist ivuxolimab in advanced cancers. The study in broad terms: The costimulatory receptor OX40 (CD134) was targeted by ivuxolimab, a fully human IgG2 agonistic monoclonal antibody. The paper describes the monotherapy dose-escalation part (N of about 52 patients) of the phase I trial of ivuxolimab. Of the roughly 54 dose-escalation patients, hepatocellular carcinoma was present in roughly 19, melanoma in roughly 15, renal cell carcinoma in 9 and head and neck cancer in 9. Partial responses occurred in three dose-escalation patients: two with cutaneous melanoma and one with hepatocellular carcinoma. The purpose of peripheral TCRbeta sequencing was to test whether ivuxolimab changed TCR sequence diversity and led to clonal T-cell expansion. Patients were allowed to have had prior anti-PD-1, anti-PD-L1 or anti-CTLA-4 therapy, and more than 30% of the dose-escalation patients had previously received checkpoint inhibitors. In the dose-escalation cohort, around 80% of patients were male, and the mean age was around 60 years with a range of about 20 to 80. Intravenous ivuxolimab was administered to patients every 2 weeks at six dose levels: 0.01, 0.1, 0.3, 1.5, 3 and 10 mg/kg.

The CDR3, cysteine through phenylalanine, is 14 amino acids long. The entry retains the CDR3 DNA only, 42 bases that are in frame from base 1. CDR1 SGDLS and CDR2 YYNGEE are derived from the germline V gene. Relative to germline, V is 0 bases shorter and J is 7 bases shorter, with 10 bases between their ends. To sequence the TCRbeta CDR3 region, genomic DNA was isolated from the sorted cells. TCRbeta CDR3 regions were sequenced using the immunoSEQ Assay. TCRdb took this table from immuneACCESS and kept in-frame rearrangements with V and J called. Such tables lack part of the clones; where checked against another copy, unresolved V genes explain under half of the gap, and the rest is unexplained. The sample data list nearly 80,000 clones, and roughly 94% of these were observed just once. The ten largest clones capture 8% to 10% of the sample. The paper as a whole reports these results and caveats: Low levels of normalized T-cell clonal expansion were also seen in some patients who did not respond. After ivuxolimab, expanded clones were on average more numerous among CD8+ T cells than among CD4+ T cells. Partial responders in the 0.1-3.0 mg/kg groups had among the lowest normalized peripheral clonal expansion, especially among CD8+ T cells. The antigen specificity of the clonally expanded peripheral T cells was not determined. Clonal expansion of both CD4+ and CD8+ blood T cells was observed from baseline to week 6 at doses 0.1 to 3.0 mg/kg.

With respect to this clone: The specificity of this receptor is unknown. There are no base qualities to consult, and no much larger clone falls within one base.

Patients with a history of autoimmune disease or receiving systemic immunosuppression were excluded from the trial. Peripheral blood for TCR sequencing was collected from all dose cohorts at baseline, on cycle 4 day 1, and on cycle 7 day 1. Samples were obtained from an open-label, multicenter, first-in-human phase I dose-escalation trial of ivuxolimab. Adults with locally advanced or metastatic melanoma, renal cell, hepatocellular, or head and neck squamous cell carcinoma were enrolled in the trial. CD4+ and CD8+ T cells were sorted separately from peripheral blood before TCR sequencing. This sequence was found in an adult with an advanced solid tumor such as melanoma, head and neck, liver or kidney cancer. This specimen was CD4+ or CD8+ T cells sorted from blood, taken in a trial of the OX40 agonist ivuxolimab. Recombination linked TRBV9 to TRBJ2-2; there is no confident call for the D gene. The sequence in DNA is TGTGCCAGCAGCGTAGGGGGATTGGGCGGGGAGCTGTTTTTT. This translates into CASSVGGLGGELFF.